The rows below give T cell receptor beta chains drawn from one sample of a study of identical twins. TCRdb redid the calling of the 5' RACE reads with MiXCR, one entry per CDR3 protein. The table shows around 240,000 distinct CDR3 sequences, with 10% occurring only once. Sequencing input: memory T cells sorted from blood. Every receptor here comes from a man aged 45 to 65 in good health. Each CDR3 is given with its conserved first and last residue. The D gene is left open where the match is weak. Expanded clones get a size class; other rows say once, few or many, or leave the size out.

V gene | clone size | D gene | CDR3 protein
TRBV9 | many | TRBD2 | CASSVDGLEFRELFF
TRBV27 | few | TRBD2 | CASSLRPSGFTGELFF
TRBV29-1 | - | TRBD2 | CSTASGSTSTDTQYF
TRBV29-1 | few | - | CSADSNEKLFF
TRBV7-9 | few | - | CASSHGSDRYEQYF
TRBV6-5 | many | - | CASSYRGDGRQAFF
TRBV28 | once | - | CASADGYEQYF
TRBV12-3/TRBV12-4 | - | TRBD2 | CASSLMGLAGGRQETQYF
TRBV3-1 | many | - | CASSQGVGPHTEAFF
TRBV12-3/TRBV12-4 | - | - | CASSLGQGWETQYF
TRBV7-2 | few | - | CASSLTAVMAQTDEQFF
TRBV11-1 | few | - | CASGQNYGYTF
TRBV4-3 | - | TRBD2 | CASSQDWGLPGGELFF
TRBV25-1 | many | - | CASSESGGTINTDTQYF
TRBV10-3 | few | - | CAISGTDTGNTIYF
TRBV7-2 | many | TRBD1 | CASSPGQGFGYTF
TRBV27 | - | - | CASSSWTDYNSPLHF
TRBV7-2 | few | - | CASSLYMVEQYF
TRBV2 | few | - | CASSEARSGPTDTQYF
TRBV18 | many | - | CASSPTGGDRYNEQFF
TRBV4-2 | few | TRBD1 | CASSLLTGQGLNEAFF
TRBV20-1 | few | - | CSASVGGRNYEQYF
TRBV28 | few | - | CASTTWDSNQPQHF
TRBV18 | many | - | CASSPRGGDQETQYF
TRBV7-8 | many | - | CASSTPTGMAEKLFF
TRBV5-1 | few | TRBD1 | CASSPGTVDNSPLHF
TRBV7-3 | many | TRBD1 | CASSSKGTGGSETQYF
TRBV7-2 | few | TRBD2 | CASSPPSTGGPSEQYF
TRBV5-1 | few | - | CASSLGLEYEQYF
TRBV19 | - | - | CASSISGNTEAFF
TRBV3-1 | few | - | CASSQATLSYEQYF
TRBV4-2 | - | - | CASSQDVGHLSPYGYTF
TRBV7-6 | few | - | CASSKIQNSPLHF
TRBV20-1 | few | - | CSAPRQTGGKQYF
TRBV20-1 | many | - | CSARDRSYEQYF
TRBV7-9 | once | TRBD2 | CASSDGLAGVDTQYF
TRBV12-3/TRBV12-4 | - | - | CASSQYSYGYTF
TRBV4-3 | few | - | CASSQLGLLGNANYGYTF
TRBV20-1 | many | - | CSGYPNTDTQYF
TRBV5-1 | few | TRBD1 | CASSLAGGREEKLFF
TRBV6-2/TRBV6-3 | few | TRBD2 | CASSPRTSGSHGGQYF
TRBV18 | few | - | CASSRSQNDILHF
TRBV19 | few | TRBD1 | CASSRPGTDNEQFF
TRBV12-5 | many | TRBD2 | CASGPSGGYTQYF
TRBV6-5 | few | - | CASGGTGDEQFF
TRBV10-3 | few | - | CAISESPRLGNIQYF
TRBV20-1 | many | - | CSANAMDNNQPQHF
TRBV10-3 | - | - | CAISGQQNTEAFF
TRBV12-3/TRBV12-4 | many | - | CASRRDGSQPQHF
TRBV24-1 | - | - | CATSDGGTQTQYF